Included here is one T cell receptor (beta chain) sequence, with context. Its antigen is unidentified. The data originate from a study of breast tumors, draining lymph nodes, adjacent tissues. Study observations and caveats: Luminal-like breast cancer showed significantly higher tumor–nontumor repertoire similarity than basal-like. Tumor repertoires ranked between lymph nodes and nontumor tissue in diversity, with V and J gene preferences. Tumor T cell lymph node origin was a supported hypothesis, not proven. The data were judged consistent with most tumor T cells coming from lymph node and expanding in tumor.

Axillary draining lymph nodes of breast cancer patients supplied the node samples. Each CDR3 protein is one row after TCRdb ran MiXCR on the multiplex PCR reads. The table includes 70,000 to 85,000 distinct CDR3 sequences, roughly 19% detected once. Trimming took 2 bases from V and 4 from J; bases not matched to a gene: 5. CDR1 and CDR2 from the germline V gene are KGHSH and LQKENI. CDR3 size: 15 residues. The origin of this receptor is a female donor with breast cancer. Some clones in this sample may be carry-over from other donors' samples. Sequenced input: axillary lymph node tissue. V and J are TRBV18 and TRBJ2-3; 8 bases are shared with TRBD2. The CDR3 nucleotides read TGTGCCAGCTCACCAGGTCGGGAGGGGGCAGATACGCAGTATTTT. Protein: CASSPGREGADTQYF.